The rows below give T cell receptor beta chains drawn from one sample of a study of shared clonotypes between healthy human individuals. TCRdb's table, derived via immunoSEQ multiplex PCR, lists solely in-frame clones and lacks some. Counted here are over 1.4 million clones, about 96% occurring once; the ten biggest clones make up roughly 1.2%. Input material: naive CD4+ T cells sorted from blood. The receptor set was obtained from a man aged 25 to 40 in good health. Both conserved end residues are part of each CDR3.

j_call v_call cdr3_aa
TRBJ2-2 TRBV6-5 CASSPLAGELFF
TRBJ2-7 TRBV21-1 CATKPGTSSYEQYF
TRBJ1-1 TRBV6-5 CASDGENTEAFF
TRBJ2-1 TRBV5-1 CASSGGLAPVLNEQFF
TRBJ2-7 TRBV19 CASKKSETSTYEQYF
TRBJ2-2 TRBV2 CASSVLTFANTGELFF
TRBJ1-1 TRBV7-8 CASSSQQTGRTEAFF
TRBJ2-3 TRBV10-2 CASGRHPDTQYF
TRBJ2-4 TRBV5-1 CASSLEPAKNIQYF
TRBJ2-1 TRBV7-9 CASSLVVDFGAHNEQFF
TRBJ1-1 TRBV6-5 CASSVGNTEAFF
TRBJ2-1 TRBV7-9 CASSLAGGPEQFF
TRBJ1-4 TRBV28 CASRAGTGPEKLFF
TRBJ2-7 TRBV29-1 CSVLSYSYEQYF
TRBJ2-1 TRBV18 CASSPPQGYNEQFF
TRBJ2-7 TRBV28 CASRLAWDTSQSYEQYF
TRBJ1-5 TRBV10-3 CAINPDRDQPQHF
TRBJ1-1 TRBV5-1 CASSLGGTGGITEAFF
TRBJ2-2 TRBV28 CASSLPGLPPTGELFF
TRBJ2-1 TRBV10-3 CAISESSNEQFF
TRBJ2-3 TRBV18 CASSKGVGTDTQYF
TRBJ2-3 TRBV10-3 CAISEYRDTQYF
TRBJ2-3 TRBV5-1 CASSTGDRVGTDTQYF
TRBJ2-3 TRBV5-1 CASSSPFAGVMITDTQYF
TRBJ2-3 TRBV29-1 CSPNRVVAEPSSTDTQYF
TRBJ2-7 TRBV5-1 CASSWGQGGSYEQYF
TRBJ2-7 TRBV27 CASYGPSYEQYF
TRBJ2-1 TRBV18 CASSLKISRDSYNEQFF
TRBJ2-1 TRBV9 CASSKRTGTSRNEQFF
TRBJ1-5 TRBV5-1 CASSFGGSNQPQHF
TRBJ2-1 TRBV10-3 CAITPGRGRRNEQFF
TRBJ2-3 TRBV5-1 CASSLEYHTDTQYF
TRBJ2-1 TRBV7-3 CASSPGIADYNEQFF
TRBJ2-5 TRBV18 CASAAQETQYF
TRBJ2-1 TRBV7-6 CASSQRALAPHYNEQFF
TRBJ2-1 TRBV4-1 CASSQGTTRDNEQFF
TRBJ2-3 TRBV2 CASNIAGVTDTQYF
TRBJ1-2 TRBV2 CASSATRGGYTF
TRBJ2-5 TRBV14 CASSQGTQYF
TRBJ2-7 TRBV5-1 CASSWGLAGGGPYEQYF
TRBJ2-6 TRBV27 CASSRGTTPLSGANVLTF
TRBJ1-1 TRBV25-1 CASSRTVTEAFF
TRBJ2-2 TRBV6-5 CASKEAGNTGELFF
TRBJ1-2 TRBV7-9 CASTLGTDGYTF
TRBJ2-3 TRBV30 CAWSRGEPTDTQYF
TRBJ2-1 TRBV7-9 CASSFYQGLAAYNEQFF